In this sample, the clone carrying this T cell receptor (beta chain) turned up once. CDR1 is SGHVS, CDR2 FNYEAQ, per germline. CDR3 length: 14 amino acids. The data stem from a study of tumor-infiltrating lymphocytes in oesophageal squamous cell carcinoma. TCRdb re-called the PCR reads through MiXCR, storing one row per CDR3 protein. The sample lists more than 9,000 distinct CDR3 sequences, roughly half occurring once. The J gene is TRBJ2-6, the V gene TRBV7-6; D may be TRBD1 or TRBD2 (5 bases each). The J call could be wrong; TRBJ2-5 is a better fit for the DNA end. Sequenced: esophageal tumor tissue. The origin of this receptor is a male donor with esophageal squamous cell carcinoma. The CDR3 sequence: CASSSRPGTETQYF. For the CDR3, the DNA is TGTGCCAGCAGCTCGCGGCCAGGGACGGAGACCCAGTACTTC.